The 14 T cell receptor beta chains reported below all come from one sample, sequenced in a study of chemoradiotherapy in HPV16-positive cancers. Sequencing was performed with immunoSEQ multiplex PCR; in TCRdb, only in-frame clones are kept and a portion is missing. The data hold tens of thousands of clones, with 75% to 90% observed a single time. The sample here was blood, taken from a patient who underwent chemoradiotherapy. These receptors originate from a human donor with HPV-associated anogenital cancer.

V gene TRBV5-1 combines with J gene TRBJ2-5, with a possible D match to TRBD1 (5 bases). Germline CDR1 is SGHRS and CDR2 is YFSETQ. The ends were cut back, 1 base at V and 5 bases at J, with 18 bases in the middle. This CDR3 contains 16 residues. CDR3 nucleotides: TGCGCCAGCAGCTTGTCTCGGACAACCACGGCCGAGACCCAGTACTTC. Its translation: CASSLSRTTTAETQYF.

The chain employs TRBV5-1 and TRBJ1-5, with TRBD1 matching 10 bases. CDR1 is SGHRS, CDR2 YFSETQ, per germline. Germline trimming cut 3 bases from V and 6 bases from J; bases unmatched to any gene: 3. The CDR3 runs 14 residues. The CDR3 is CASSSTGGVQPQHF. The DNA for the CDR3 is TGCGCCAGCAGCTCGACAGGGGGCGTTCAGCCCCAGCATTTT.

In this sample, this clone turned up a few times. The J gene is TRBJ2-5, the V gene TRBV7-9; D gene ambiguous. The V end was cut by 1 base, the J end by 5 bases, with 5 bases between. This CDR3 is built from 12 residues. Germline-derived CDR1 and CDR2 are SEHNR and FQNEAQ (reference sequence). The DNA for the CDR3 is TGTGCCAGCAGCTTAGATGGGGAGACCCAGTACTTC. It translates to CASSLDGETQYF.

The chain joins TRBV2 to TRBJ2-1, with 8 bases fitting TRBD1. V was pared by 6 bases and J by 9 bases, with 13 bases of the junction left unmatched. Germline V gene data show CDR1 as SNHLY and CDR2 as FYNNEI. CDR3 length: 15 residues. For the CDR3, the DNA is TGTGCCAGCAGCCCTAATGATTTACAGGGGGGTGAGCAGTTCTTC. This translates into CASSPNDLQGGEQFF.

The CDR3 sequence is CASSEDSRGVNQPQHF. The CDR3 region has the DNA TGTGCCAGCAGCGAAGACAGCAGGGGGGTTAATCAGCCCCAGCATTTT. This chain connects TRBV7-8 to TRBJ1-5; TRBD1 agrees at 7 bases. From germline, CDR1 is SGHVS and CDR2 FQNEAQ. V trimming: 5 bases; J trimming: 4 bases; junction bases outside the gene matches: 11. This CDR3 region has 16 residues.

This clone was seen a few times. The chain joins TRBV10-1 to TRBJ2-7, with D possibly being TRBD1 (6 bases). The CDR3 covers 13 residues. V lost 0 bases, J lost 9 bases, and 12 bases lay in between. The V gene's germline CDR1 is WNHNN and CDR2 SYGVQD (reference sequence). Written as DNA, the CDR3 is TGCGCCAGCAGTGAGTCGCAGGGGACCCGGCAGTACTTC. Its translation: CASSESQGTRQYF.

CDR3 coding DNA: TGTGCCAGCAGCTTGGGCTTGACCACAGATACGCAGTATTTT. This sequence encodes CASSLGLTTDTQYF. The chain is built from TRBV5-6 and TRBJ2-3; D gene ambiguous. Germline values: CDR1 SGHDT, CDR2 YYEEEE. The CDR3 has 14 amino acids. V lost 0 bases and J 2 bases, leaving 7 bases between the germline ends.

The chain couples TRBV7-9 to TRBJ2-5; 9 bases fit TRBD1. The V gene end was trimmed by 1 base and the J gene end by 5 bases; junction bases not matched to a gene: 14. Germline values: CDR1 SEHNR, CDR2 FQNEAQ (reference sequence). CDR3 length equals 18 residues. CDR3 region: CASSLGTGEILFLETQYF. CDR3 coding DNA: TGTGCCAGCAGCTTAGGGACAGGGGAGATTTTGTTTTTGGAGACCCAGTACTTC.

The chain combines TRBV25-1 with TRBJ2-2, with a tentative D call TRBD1 (6 bases). The CDR3 sequence is 13 residues long. V was pared by 6 bases and J by 1 base, with 6 bases between. Germline V gene data show CDR1 as MGHDK and CDR2 as SYGVNS. The DNA for the CDR3 is TGTGCCAGCAGGGACAGGAACACCGGGGAGCTGTTTTTT. This encodes CASRDRNTGELFF.

The CDR3 region has the DNA TGTGCCAGCAGCCCACGAGTGGCACAGGGGGTATCAAAACTGTTTTTT. Protein: CASSPRVAQGVSKLFF. This chain connects TRBV7-2 to TRBJ1-4; 8 bases map to TRBD1. Germline lookup yields CDR1 SGHTA and CDR2 FQGNSA. The V and J ends lost 5 bases and 10 bases, in that order; junction bases with no gene match: 15. The CDR3 has 16 amino acids.

V usage is TRBV18 and J usage is TRBJ2-3; no clear D. Per germline, CDR1 KGHSH and CDR2 LQKENI. V was pared by 4 bases and J by 5 bases, with 7 bases between. The CDR3 is 12 amino acids. CDR3 sequence reads: CASSQWGDTQYF. CDR3 nucleotide sequence: TGTGCCAGCTCACAGTGGGGAGATACGCAGTATTTT.

The V gene is TRBV7-8, the J gene TRBJ1-2; no reliable D call. Deletions cut 1 base from V and 5 bases from J, with 8 bases between. Germline-derived CDR1 and CDR2 are SGHVS and FQNEAQ. This CDR3 contains 13 residues. CDR3 protein: CASSLEVLYGYTF. DNA of the CDR3: TGTGCCAGCAGCTTAGAAGTGTTATATGGCTACACCTTC.

The chain has TRBV19 and TRBJ1-2, with 9 bases aligning to TRBD1. CDR1 is LNHDA and CDR2 is SQIVND in the germline V gene (reference sequence). V shed 5 bases, J shed 3 bases, and the junction held 7 bases outside the gene matches. The CDR3 is made up of 15 amino acids. The CDR3 reads CASSASTGGHYGYTF. CDR3 sequence (DNA): TGTGCCAGTAGTGCAAGTACAGGGGGCCACTATGGCTACACCTTC.

The chain employs TRBV6-5 and TRBJ1-1, with 11 bases matching TRBD1. Germline CDR1 is MNHEY and CDR2 is SVGAGI. V lost 6 bases and J lost 1; bases outside the gene matches: 4. CDR3 length equals 15 residues. CDR3 in DNA: TGTGCCAGCAGCCTAGGGACAGGGGGGAACACTGAAGCTTTCTTT. Translating gives CASSLGTGGNTEAFF.